This T cell receptor (beta chain) was profiled in a study of T cell repertoires in cytomegalovirus infection. This CDR3 has 15 residues. V was cut by 7 bases and J by 5 bases, with 21 bases left in between. Germline CDR1 and CDR2: SGHTA and FQGNSA. At least ten counts were recorded for this clonotype. TCRdb fed the reads into MiXCR, producing one record per CDR3 protein. This table holds about 260,000 distinct CDR3 sequences, roughly an eighth found once. What was sequenced was PBMCs. The sequence was obtained from a human donor in good health (CMV status not recorded). Some clones in this sample may be carry-over from other donors' samples. The V and J genes are TRBV7-2 and TRBJ2-7; D remains unclear. CDR3 sequence reads: CASTLHRALSDEQYF. The CDR3 DNA sequence: TGTGCCAGCACCCTACATAGGGCACTCAGCGACGAGCAGTACTTC.